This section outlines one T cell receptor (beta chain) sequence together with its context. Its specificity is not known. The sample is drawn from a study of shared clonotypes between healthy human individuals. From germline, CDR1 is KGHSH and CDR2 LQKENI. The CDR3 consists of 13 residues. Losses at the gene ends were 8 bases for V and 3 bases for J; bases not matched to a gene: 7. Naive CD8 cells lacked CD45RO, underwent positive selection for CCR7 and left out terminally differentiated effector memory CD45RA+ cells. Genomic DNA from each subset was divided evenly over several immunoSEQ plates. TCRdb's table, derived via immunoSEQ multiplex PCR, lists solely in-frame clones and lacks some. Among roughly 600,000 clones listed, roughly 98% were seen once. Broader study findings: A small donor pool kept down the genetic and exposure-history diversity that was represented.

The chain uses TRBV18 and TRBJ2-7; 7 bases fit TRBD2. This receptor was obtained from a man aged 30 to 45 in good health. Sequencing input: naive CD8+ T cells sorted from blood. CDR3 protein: CASAGGGYYEQYF. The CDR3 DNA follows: TGTGCCAGCGCTGGGGGGGGGTACTACGAGCAGTACTTC. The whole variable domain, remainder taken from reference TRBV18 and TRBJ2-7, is NAGVMQNPRHLVRRRGQEARLRCSPMKGHSHVYWYRQLPEEGLKFMVYLQKENIIDESGMPKERFSAEFPKEGPSILRIQQVVRGDSAAYFCASAGGGYYEQYFGPGTRLTVT.